Listed here are 21 T cell receptor beta chains from one sample, sequenced in a study of blood T cell repertoires in COVID-19. Measured with immunoSEQ multiplex PCR; TCRdb has only the in-frame clones, and not every one. The table records around 150,000 clones, more than 75% of them present only once. Sequencing was performed on peripheral blood. The origin of the receptors is a woman between 45 and 65 years old with acute or convalescent COVID-19.

The rearrangement links TRBV5-1 to TRBJ1-1; no clear D. V shed 0 bases and J shed 5 bases, with 11 bases lying between them. The CDR3 contains 14 residues. CDR1 SGHRS and CDR2 YFSETQ come from the germline V gene. DNA for the CDR3: TGCGCCAGCAGCTTGGAGCCGGGGTGGACTGAAGCTTTCTTT. Amino acid sequence: CASSLEPGWTEAFF.

V and J are TRBV3-1 (or the pseudogene TRBV3-2) and TRBJ2-7; TRBD2 matches 11 bases. The germline CDR1 and CDR2 sequences are LGHDT and YNNKEL (reference sequence). Trimming removed 0 bases from V and 0 bases from J; junction bases left unmatched: 7. The CDR3 contains 18 residues. CDR3 region: CASSQDNSGGDSSYEQYF. As DNA, the CDR3 is TGTGCCAGCAGCCAAGATAATAGCGGGGGGGACAGCTCCTACGAGCAGTACTTC.

The rearrangement joins TRBV18 to TRBJ1-6; TRBD1 is a possible D gene (5 bases). The CDR3 consists of 13 residues. V was shortened by 2 bases and J by 8 bases, with 7 bases between the two germline ends. Germline V lookup: CDR1 KGHSH, CDR2 LQKENI. The CDR3 loop reads CASSPGADSPLHF. The CDR3 coding sequence is TGTGCCAGCTCACCAGGGGCAGATTCACCCCTCCACTTT. The full variable domain, its missing parts supplied by reference TRBV18 and TRBJ1-6, is NAGVMQNPRHLVRRRGQEARLRCSPMKGHSHVYWYRQLPEEGLKFMVYLQKENIIDESGMPKERFSAEFPKEGPSILRIQQVVRGDSAAYFCASSPGADSPLHFGNGTRLTVT.

The rearrangement links TRBV10-1 to TRBJ2-2; weak D call: TRBD2 (6 bases). The germline V and J ends were trimmed by 4 bases and 7 bases, with 16 bases remaining between them. Germline CDR1 is WNHNN and CDR2 is SYGVQD (reference sequence). The length of the CDR3 is 15 residues. DNA for the CDR3: TGCGCCAGCAGTGTTGGCGGGGCGAGGGACGGGGAGCTGTTTTTT. This translates into CASSVGGARDGELFF.

CDR3 nucleotides: TGTGCCAGCAGCTTAGAGCCCCCCGAGGTAGCAGCAACTAATGAAAAACTGTTTTTT. This codes for CASSLEPPEVAATNEKLFF. This chain joins TRBV7-6 and TRBJ1-4; no clear D gene. This CDR3 contains 19 residues. In germline, CDR1 is SGHVS, CDR2 FNYEAQ. Deletions cut 1 base from V and 0 bases from J, with 18 bases between.

The chain couples TRBV2 to TRBJ1-6; D gene ambiguous. The CDR3 contains 16 residues. Per germline, CDR1 SNHLY and CDR2 FYNNEI. V was clipped by 4 bases and J by 0 bases, with 10 bases between them. The CDR3 region is CASSVRGSSYNSPLHF. The CDR3, as DNA: TGTGCCAGCAGTGTTCGAGGCAGCTCCTATAATTCACCCCTCCACTTT.

V usage is TRBV7-6 and J usage is TRBJ1-3; D is possibly TRBD1 (5 bases). The CDR3 spans 14 residues. CDR1 and CDR2 from the germline V gene are SGHVS and FNYEAQ. V lost 4 bases, J lost 8 bases, and 15 bases lay in between. The CDR3 protein is CASSSEGRTDTIYF. The CDR3 coding sequence is TGTGCCAGCAGCTCGGAGGGGAGGACGGACACCATATATTTT.

The chain uses TRBV2 and TRBJ1-4; TRBD1 might be the D (5 bases). Trimming stripped 5 bases from V and 0 bases from J, with 13 bases between. This CDR3 is 16 amino acids long. Germline assignment: CDR1 SNHLY and CDR2 FYNNEI. The CDR3 loop is CASSWRPTATNEKLFF. The CDR3 DNA is TGTGCCAGCAGTTGGAGACCGACAGCAACTAATGAAAAACTGTTTTTT.

The genes are TRBV12-3 or TRBV12-4 and TRBJ2-7; D is ambiguous. Trimming cost V 3 bases and J 4 bases, with 10 bases left between them. The CDR3 length is 13 residues. In nucleotides, the CDR3 is TGTGCCAGCAGTTTCTACTCCGGGTACGAGCAGTACTTC. Translation: CASSFYSGYEQYF.

This chain connects TRBV3-1 (or the pseudogene TRBV3-2) to TRBJ2-1; D gene ambiguous. The CDR3 is 13 amino acids. Germline V gene data show CDR1 as LGHDT and CDR2 as YNNKEL (reference sequence). Trimming removed 2 bases at V and 7 bases at J, with 9 bases between. CDR3 sequence reads: CASSQSARNEQFF. CDR3 nucleotide sequence: TGTGCCAGCAGCCAATCTGCGAGGAATGAGCAGTTCTTC.

V and J are TRBV20-1 and TRBJ1-5; D ambiguous. From germline, CDR1 is DFQATT and CDR2 SNEGSKA (reference sequence). V was shortened by 3 bases and J by 1 base, with 13 bases between the two germline ends. The CDR3 spans 15 residues. CDR3 in amino acids: CSASSGASSNQPQHF. The CDR3, as DNA: TGCAGTGCTAGTTCCGGAGCTTCGAGCAATCAGCCCCAGCATTTT.

This clone was picked up a small number of times. This chain joins TRBV28 and TRBJ1-5, with D perhaps matching TRBD1 (6 bases). V lost 10 bases, J lost 3 bases, and 19 bases lay in between. CDR1 is MDHEN and CDR2 is SYDVKM in the germline V gene. The CDR3 is 15 residues long. The CDR3 protein is CAISIQQGPNQPQHF. CDR3 sequence (DNA): TGTGCCATTTCGATCCAACAGGGACCCAATCAGCCCCAGCATTTT. Full variable domain (remainder filled in from reference TRBV28 and TRBJ1-5): DVKVTQSSRYLVKRTGEKVFLECVQDMDHENMFWYRQDPGLGLRLIYFSYDVKMKEKGDIPEGYSVSREKKERFSLILESASTNQTSMYLCAISIQQGPNQPQHFGDGTRLSIL.

The J gene is TRBJ1-1, the V gene TRBV28; D is undetermined. This CDR3 is 13 amino acids long. Germline-derived CDR1 and CDR2 are MDHEN and SYDVKM. The V gene lost 8 bases and the J gene lost 0 bases, with 10 bases spanning the gap. CDR3 loop: CASGKSMNTEAFF. The CDR3 DNA is TGTGCCAGCGGTAAGAGTATGAACACTGAAGCTTTCTTT.

This chain uses TRBV2 with TRBJ2-5; 8 bases fit TRBD2. The junction had 4 bases not matched to a gene; V was cut back by 3 bases and J by 4 bases. The germline V gene encodes CDR1 SNHLY and CDR2 FYNNEI. The CDR3 is made up of 14 amino acids. This CDR3 reads CASSDRGGRETQYF. The CDR3 DNA sequence: TGTGCCAGCAGTGATCGCGGGGGGAGAGAGACCCAGTACTTC.

This chain links TRBV6-2 or TRBV6-3 with TRBJ2-1, with 9 bases identical to TRBD2. The CDR3 covers 15 residues. After removal of 4 bases from V and 9 bases from J, the junction contained 10 bases not matched to a gene. Germline V gene data show CDR1 as MNHEY and CDR2 as SVGEGT. CDR3 sequence: CASSSGGGAGIEQFF. The CDR3 bases are TGTGCCAGCAGTTCGGGCGGGGGGGCCGGTATTGAGCAGTTCTTC.

The rearrangement uses TRBV2 and TRBJ1-6, with D maybe TRBD1 (5 bases). The germline V and J ends were trimmed by 5 bases and 10 bases, with 21 bases remaining between them. This CDR3 contains 16 residues. In germline, CDR1 is SNHLY, CDR2 FYNNEI. CDR3 residues: CASSQQAGRSDSPLHF. CDR3 in DNA: TGTGCCAGCAGTCAACAGGCGGGGAGATCGGACTCACCCCTCCACTTT. Full variable domain (missing parts from reference TRBV2 and TRBJ1-6): EPEVTQTPSHQVTQMGQEVILRCVPISNHLYFYWYRQILGQKVEFLVSFYNNEISEKSEIFDDQFSVERPDGSNFTLKIRSTKLEDSAMYFCASSQQAGRSDSPLHFGNGTRLTVT.

The chain joins TRBV7-8 to TRBJ1-1, with 7 bases lining up with TRBD1. In germline, CDR1 is SGHVS, CDR2 FQNEAQ. This CDR3 comprises 15 residues. V shed 1 base and J 4 bases; nucleotides not matched to a gene: 6. CDR3 sequence: CASSLGQGGFTEAFF. The CDR3 DNA reads TGTGCCAGCAGCTTAGGGCAGGGGGGTTTCACTGAAGCTTTCTTT.

The chain has TRBV24-1 and TRBJ1-1; D ambiguous. V lost 3 bases and J 8 bases, leaving 12 bases between the germline ends. Germline CDR1 KGHDR, CDR2 SFDVKD. This CDR3 has 13 residues. CDR3 amino acids: CATSDPTEDEAFF. CDR3 DNA sequence: TGTGCCACCAGTGATCCCACGGAGGACGAAGCTTTCTTT.

The genes are TRBV11-2 and TRBJ1-1, with 7 nucleotides matching TRBD1. CDR3 length equals 13 residues. Trimming cost V 5 bases and J 5 bases; bases outside gene matches: 5. The germline V gene encodes CDR1 SGHAT and CDR2 FQNNGV. As DNA, the CDR3 is TGTGCCAGCAGCGCGACGACAGGGACTGAAGCTTTCTTT. Residues: CASSATTGTEAFF.

This rearrangement joins TRBV9 to TRBJ2-1; 10 bases align to TRBD2. Germline CDR1 and CDR2: SGDLS and YYNGEE. This CDR3 spans 14 amino acids. Trimming removed 2 bases from V and 6 bases from J; junction bases left unmatched: 2. CDR3 sequence reads: CASSVGTSVNEQFF. CDR3 coding DNA: TGTGCCAGCAGCGTGGGGACTAGCGTCAATGAGCAGTTCTTC.

This sequence joins TRBV3-1 (or the pseudogene TRBV3-2) and TRBJ2-3; 7 nucleotides match TRBD1. Trimming took 4 bases from V and 3 from J; bases not matched to a gene: 4. The CDR3 spans 14 residues. The V gene's germline CDR1 is LGHDT and CDR2 YNNKEL (reference sequence). In nucleotides, the CDR3 is TGTGCCAGCAGCCTTACGACAGGGACAGATACGCAGTATTTT. Its translation is CASSLTTGTDTQYF.